These 14 T cell receptor beta chains were sequenced from one sample in a study of blood T cell repertoires in COVID-19. Assay used: immunoSEQ multiplex PCR; TCRdb lists only in-frame clones, some missing. The table has some 150,000 clones, 65% to 85% seen once. Sequencing used PBMCs or T cells enriched from blood (not recorded which). These TCRs come from a woman aged 50 to 65 in a cohort exposed to, infected with or recovered from COVID-19 (not recorded which).

The CDR3: CASSLESGQPQHF. The CDR3 DNA sequence: TGTGCCAGCAGTTTGGAATCGGGGCAGCCCCAGCATTTT. The chain carries TRBV27 and TRBJ1-5; no definite D call. The CDR3 has 13 residues. With 3 bases removed from V and 7 bases from J, the gap between germline ends came to 10 bases. In germline, CDR1 is MNHEY, CDR2 SMNVEV (reference sequence).

The chain uses TRBV25-1 and TRBJ2-7; tentatively, D is TRBD2 (5 bases). The CDR3 is made up of 13 amino acids. The V end lost 4 bases, the J end lost 2 bases, and 9 bases lay between the germline ends. Looked up from germline, CDR1 is MGHDK and CDR2 is SYGVNS. This CDR3 is CASSADWTYEQYF. The CDR3 region has the DNA TGTGCCAGCAGTGCGGACTGGACCTACGAGCAGTACTTC.

The V gene is TRBV28, the J gene TRBJ1-1; possibly TRBD1 for D (5 bases). This CDR3 spans 14 amino acids. Trimming shortened V by 6 bases and J by 9 bases, and 20 bases separated the two germline ends. Germline V gives CDR1 MDHEN, CDR2 SYDVKM. The CDR3: CASSPGPPQGKAFF. In nucleotides, the CDR3 is TGTGCCAGCAGCCCCGGGCCCCCTCAGGGAAAAGCTTTCTTT.

The DNA of the CDR3 is TGTGCCAGCAGGAGCCGGGACAGGTTCTACGAGCAGTACTTC. This sequence encodes CASRSRDRFYEQYF. This chain connects TRBV2 to TRBJ2-7; TRBD1 matches at 8 bases. The CDR3 contains 14 residues. Per germline, CDR1 SNHLY and CDR2 FYNNEI. The ends lost 6 bases at V and 3 bases at J; junction bases unmatched: 7.

This clone was found once. The rearrangement links TRBV28 to TRBJ1-2; the D gene is possibly TRBD1 (6 bases). The CDR3 loop spans 14 amino acids. Germline V gene data show CDR1 as MDHEN and CDR2 as SYDVKM. With 8 bases removed from V and 2 bases from J, the gap between germline ends came to 15 bases. In DNA, the CDR3 is TGTGCCAGCCAAGGCGGGGGCAGAAACTATGGCTACACCTTC. Translating it yields CASQGGGRNYGYTF.

The chain uses TRBV6-5 and TRBJ1-6, with TRBD1 matching over 7 bases. Trimming at V came to 6 bases and at J to 8 bases, leaving 10 bases not matched to a gene. There are 15 residues in the CDR3. From germline, CDR1 is MNHEY and CDR2 SVGAGI. CDR3 in amino acids: CASRDDRDGYSPLHF. The CDR3 DNA sequence: TGTGCCAGCAGAGACGACAGGGATGGTTATTCACCCCTCCACTTT.

The chain combines TRBV28 with TRBJ2-7; perhaps TRBD1 as D (6 bases). Germline-derived CDR1 and CDR2 are MDHEN and SYDVKM. CDR3 length: 17 amino acids. V shed 5 bases and J shed 2 bases, with 22 bases lying between them. CDR3 DNA: TGTGCCAGCAGTGGGGGCAGGGAGAGCCTCTTGGCCTACGAGCAGTACTTC. Translating gives CASSGGRESLLAYEQYF.

As concerns this clone: Other nucleotide sequences from this sample produce the same CDR3. V is TRBV6-2 or TRBV6-3 and J is TRBJ1-1, with 8 bases lining up with TRBD1. CDR3 size: 13 residues. Germline loops: CDR1 MNHEY, CDR2 SVGEGT. Trimming at V came to 6 bases and at J to 6 bases, leaving 6 bases not matched to a gene. The CDR3 loop reads CASSRGQGAEAFF. The CDR3 nucleotides are TGTGCCAGCAGCCGAGGACAGGGCGCTGAAGCTTTCTTT.

The chain uses TRBV28 and TRBJ1-1; perhaps TRBD1 as D (5 bases). The CDR3 is made up of 14 amino acids. The V end lost 4 bases, the J end lost 1 base, and 10 bases lay between the germline ends. CDR1 is MDHEN, CDR2 SYDVKM, per germline. Here the CDR3 reads CASSSGTSNTEAFF. CDR3 nucleotides: TGTGCCAGCAGTTCCGGGACTTCGAACACTGAAGCTTTCTTT. Together with reference TRBV28 and TRBJ1-1, the CDR3 gives the full variable domain: DVKVTQSSRYLVKRTGEKVFLECVQDMDHENMFWYRQDPGLGLRLIYFSYDVKMKEKGDIPEGYSVSREKKERFSLILESASTNQTSMYLCASSSGTSNTEAFFGQGTRLTVV.

The rearrangement joins TRBV3-1 (or the pseudogene TRBV3-2) to TRBJ2-5, with 14 bases lining up with TRBD2. Per germline, CDR1 LGHDT and CDR2 YNNKEL (reference sequence). The CDR3 covers 20 residues. J gave up 5 bases and V 1 base, and 15 bases lay outside the gene matches. DNA for the CDR3: TGTGCCAGCAGCCAAGGATCCGGGACTAGCGGGAGACGGGGTGTTGAGACCCAGTACTTC. Protein sequence: CASSQGSGTSGRRGVETQYF.

The rearrangement uses TRBV7-2 and TRBJ1-4; D possibly corresponds to TRBD1 (5 bases). The CDR3 runs to 18 residues. Trimming removed 5 bases from V and 0 bases from J, with 19 bases in between. Germline loops: CDR1 SGHTA, CDR2 FQGNSA. The CDR3 DNA sequence: TGTGCCAGCAGCCCGAAGTTTCGGGGGGGAGCAACTAATGAAAAACTGTTTTTT. Amino acids: CASSPKFRGGATNEKLFF.

The CDR3, as DNA: TGTGCCAGCGGGGGACAGGGGACGACCGGGGAGCTGTTTTTT. Encoded protein: CASGGQGTTGELFF. The chain couples TRBV2 to TRBJ2-2; TRBD1 agrees at 10 bases. J lost 5 bases, V lost 8 bases, and 5 bases had no gene match. The CDR3 spans 14 residues. Germline values: CDR1 SNHLY, CDR2 FYNNEI.

Only one count was recorded for this clone. The chain employs TRBV10-3 and TRBJ2-2; 7 bases align to TRBD1. Germline V lookup: CDR1 ENHRY, CDR2 SYGVKD. V lost 4 bases to trimming and J lost 1 base; unmatched junction nucleotides: 0. The CDR3 is made up of 14 amino acids. The CDR3 DNA reads as TGTGCCATCAGTGGGGACAGGAACACCGGGGAGCTGTTTTTT. It specifies CAISGDRNTGELFF.

The chain links TRBV7-2 to TRBJ1-1; tentatively, D is TRBD1 (5 bases). V lost 2 bases and J lost 1, with 5 bases in between. The CDR3 is 13 amino acids. Germline lookup yields CDR1 SGHTA and CDR2 FQGNSA. The CDR3 protein is CASSLQGNTEAFF. In DNA, the CDR3 is TGTGCCAGCAGCTTACAGGGGAACACTGAAGCTTTCTTT.